The entry below gives a single T cell receptor (beta chain) sequence along with its context. The antigen is undetermined. This sample is drawn from a study of OX40 agonist ivuxolimab in advanced cancers. About the research overall: Patients were dosed with the agonistic anti-OX40 (CD134) antibody ivuxolimab. Antecedent anti-PD-1, anti-PD-L1 or anti-CTLA-4 therapy was permissible, with roughly 40% having received some. Study results and limitations: There was clonal expansion of CD4+ and CD8+ blood T cells by week 6 at 0.1 to 3.0 mg/kg.

The study sampled blood at baseline, cycle 4 day 1, and cycle 7 day 1. Per the germline V gene, CDR1 is SGHRS and CDR2 is YFSETQ. The CDR3 is 15 residues long. V lost 0 bases, J lost 7 bases, and 5 bases stayed unmatched. Using immunoSEQ multiplex PCR, the repertoire was profiled, and TCRdb retains in-frame clones only, with some absent. The table shows around 70,000 clones, with more than 85% occurring only once. Sequenced here: CD4+ or CD8+ T cells sorted from blood, sampled in a trial of the OX40 agonist ivuxolimab. The chain employs TRBV5-1 and TRBJ2-1; 9 bases fit TRBD1. This TCR came from an adult with an advanced solid tumor such as melanoma, head and neck, liver or kidney cancer. The CDR3 DNA sequence: TGCGCCAGCAGCTTGGAGGGGACAGGGTCTAATGAGCAGTTCTTC. This gives the protein CASSLEGTGSNEQFF.